These 25 T cell receptor beta chains came from one sample sequenced in a study of control samples from healthy donors and cancer patients. TCRdb's copy holds only in-frame clones and misses some; the assay was immunoSEQ multiplex PCR. The table shows about 89,000 clones, with about 84% occurring only once. Sequenced: blood. The receptors here all came from a woman aged 40 to 55 in good health.

The chain is built from TRBV7-9 and TRBJ2-1, with 8 bases matching TRBD2. V lost 2 bases, J lost 9 bases, and 9 bases stayed unmatched. The germline CDR1 and CDR2 sequences are SEHNR and FQNEAQ (reference sequence). This CDR3 is 15 amino acids long. The CDR3 region is CASSLLGRGGGEQFF. For the CDR3, the DNA is TGTGCCAGCAGCTTACTGGGCCGGGGGGGCGGTGAGCAGTTCTTC.

V usage is TRBV6-5 and J usage is TRBJ1-5; TRBD1 agrees at 8 bases. The germline V gene encodes CDR1 MNHEY and CDR2 SVGAGI. Trimming removed 6 bases from V and 2 bases from J; junction bases left unmatched: 6. The CDR3 is made up of 15 amino acids. The CDR3, as DNA: TGTGCCAGCAGCCGGGACAGGTTCGGCAATCAGCCCCAGCATTTT. This gives the protein CASSRDRFGNQPQHF.

V gene TRBV7-2 combines with J gene TRBJ1-2, with TRBD1 identical over 11 bases. Per germline, CDR1 SGHTA and CDR2 FQGNSA. V shed 8 bases, J shed 11 bases, and the junction held 22 bases outside the gene matches. This CDR3 has 17 residues. The DNA of the CDR3 is TGTGCCAGCCACAGCGACCGGGACAGGGGGATCTCGGGCGGGTACACCTTC. This translates into CASHSDRDRGISGGYTF.

The J gene is TRBJ2-7, the V gene TRBV6-2 or TRBV6-3, with 7 nucleotides matching TRBD2. CDR1 MNHEY and CDR2 SVGEGT come from the germline V gene. J gave up 0 bases and V 7 bases, and 9 bases lay outside the gene matches. The CDR3 is 15 amino acids. Here the CDR3 DNA reads TGTGCCAGCACCCCTATCGGGGGGACCTCCTACGAGCAGTACTTC. Amino acid sequence: CASTPIGGTSYEQYF.

The rearrangement uses TRBV9 and TRBJ1-1, with 7 bases that match TRBD1. The V segment lost 3 bases and the J segment 0 bases; nucleotides outside the gene matches: 11. The germline V gene encodes CDR1 SGDLS and CDR2 YYNGEE. There are 17 residues in the CDR3. CDR3 coding DNA: TGTGCCAGCAGCGACCCTGAGACAGGGACCCTGAACACTGAAGCTTTCTTT. It encodes CASSDPETGTLNTEAFF.

The V gene is TRBV30, the J gene TRBJ1-1; unclear D gene. Germline loops: CDR1 GTSNPN, CDR2 SVGIG (reference sequence). This CDR3 has 12 residues. V shed 2 bases and J shed 1 base, with 5 bases lying between them. CDR3 in amino acids: CAWSRPNTEAFF. Here the CDR3 DNA reads TGTGCCTGGAGTCGGCCGAACACTGAAGCTTTCTTT. The complete variable domain, with remaining parts taken from reference TRBV30 and TRBJ1-1, reads SQTIHQWPATLVQPVGSPLSLECTVEGTSNPNLYWYRQAAGRGLQLLFYSVGIGQISSEVPQNLSASRPQDRQFILSSKKLLLSDSGFYLCAWSRPNTEAFFGQGTRLTVV.

This clone has a single count. This chain joins TRBV21-1 and TRBJ1-2. TRBV21-1 is marked as a pseudogene. There are 16 residues in the CDR3. The CDR3, as DNA: TGTGCCAGCAGCAATCCGCAAGGGGGGGGACACTATGGCTACACCTTC. It codes for CASSNPQGGGHYGYTF.

The chain carries TRBV18 and TRBJ2-3, with unresolved D. The germline gives CDR1 KGHSH, CDR2 LQKENI. The CDR3 runs 13 residues. V lost 1 base, J lost 3 bases, and 5 bases lay in between. The CDR3 reads CASSPRTTDTQYF. The CDR3, as DNA: TGTGCCAGCTCACCACGGACGACAGATACGCAGTATTTT.

V is TRBV11-2 and J is TRBJ2-7, with 12 nucleotides matching TRBD1. The V and J ends lost 5 bases and 2 bases, in that order; junction bases with no gene match: 13. Germline V gives CDR1 SGHAT, CDR2 FQNNGV. There are 18 residues in the CDR3. CDR3 nucleotide sequence: TGTGCCAGCAGCCGCCGGGACAGGGGGCCCAATACAACCTACGAGCAGTACTTC. Encoded protein: CASSRRDRGPNTTYEQYF. Full variable domain (remainder filled in from reference TRBV11-2 and TRBJ2-7): EAGVAQSPRYKIIEKRQSVAFWCNPISGHATLYWYQQILGQGPKLLIQFQNNGVVDDSQLPKDRFSAERLKGVDSTLKIQPAKLEDSAVYLCASSRRDRGPNTTYEQYFGPGTRLTVT.

CDR3 DNA sequence: TGTGCCAGCAGTGGGGGACAGACTAACTATGGCTACACCTTC. This encodes CASSGGQTNYGYTF. V is TRBV2 and J is TRBJ1-2, with 7 bases that match TRBD1. This CDR3 comprises 14 residues. Germline-derived CDR1 and CDR2 are SNHLY and FYNNEI. After removal of 4 bases from V and 0 bases from J, the junction contained 2 bases not matched to a gene. The variable domain in full, completed from reference TRBV2 and TRBJ1-2, reads EPEVTQTPSHQVTQMGQEVILRCVPISNHLYFYWYRQILGQKVEFLVSFYNNEISEKSEIFDDQFSVERPDGSNFTLKIRSTKLEDSAMYFCASSGGQTNYGYTFGSGTRLTVV.

The chain joins TRBV6-2 or TRBV6-3 to TRBJ2-5; D is unresolved. V was pared by 2 bases and J by 3 bases, with 7 bases between. The CDR3 is 13 amino acids. Germline CDR1 is MNHEY and CDR2 is SVGEGT. For the CDR3, the DNA is TGTGCCAGCAGTTACGCCGCTGAAGAGACCCAGTACTTC. This gives the protein CASSYAAEETQYF.

The chain recombines TRBV7-9 with TRBJ2-3; no reliable D call. CDR3 length: 16 residues. The V and J ends lost 3 bases and 1 base respectively, with 14 bases between them. Germline loops: CDR1 SEHNR, CDR2 FQNEAQ (reference sequence). In nucleotides, the CDR3 is TGTGCCAGCAGCTTGCGACGGCCGGCCGGCACAGATACGCAGTATTTT. Its protein product is CASSLRRPAGTDTQYF. Full variable domain (outside the CDR3, taken from reference TRBV7-9 and TRBJ2-3): DTGVSQNPRHKITKRGQNVTFRCDPISEHNRLYWYRQTLGQGPEFLTYFQNEAQLEKSRLLSDRFSAERPKGSFSTLEIQRTEQGDSAMYLCASSLRRPAGTDTQYFGPGTRLTVL.

The CDR3 coding sequence is TGTGCCAGCAGCTTGGGGTCGACTAGCGGGAAACGCACAGATACGCAGTATTTT. It encodes CASSLGSTSGKRTDTQYF. This chain uses TRBV5-4 with TRBJ2-3, with 11 nucleotides matching TRBD2. Germline CDR1 and CDR2: SGHNT and YYREEE (reference sequence). The V and J ends lost 0 bases and 1 base, in that order; junction bases with no gene match: 7. CDR3 length: 18 amino acids.

The V gene is TRBV24-1, the J gene TRBJ2-7; D unresolved. The ends were cut back, 9 bases at V and 0 bases at J, with 20 bases in the middle. The CDR3 has 16 residues. Germline V lookup: CDR1 KGHDR, CDR2 SFDVKD. The CDR3 DNA sequence: TGTGCCACCCGCCACGTTCGGCCCCTTCACTCCTACGAGCAGTACTTC. Amino acids: CATRHVRPLHSYEQYF.

V usage is TRBV9 and J usage is TRBJ2-7; D gene uncertain. Looked up from germline, CDR1 is SGDLS and CDR2 is YYNGEE. The length of the CDR3 is 12 residues. The V end was cut by 3 bases, the J end by 6 bases, with 10 bases between. CDR3 in DNA: TGTGCCAGCAGCGACGGTGGGGTCGAGCAGTACTTC. This encodes CASSDGGVEQYF.

Concerning this clone: The junction departs from the called germline gene at one end, perhaps through a read error. V gene TRBV2 combines with J gene TRBJ2-1; D not certain. Germline-derived CDR1 and CDR2 are SNHLY and FYNNEI. The CDR3 contains 14 residues. The CDR3 here is CASSPRLPYSEQFF. CDR3 DNA: TGTGCCAGCAGTCCTCGGCTGCCCTACAGTGAGCAGTTCTTC.

V is TRBV19 and J is TRBJ1-2; no clear D. There are 14 residues in the CDR3. V was trimmed by 0 bases and J by 7 bases, leaving 12 bases between them. Germline loops: CDR1 LNHDA, CDR2 SQIVND (reference sequence). CDR3 loop: CASSIETGFSGYTF. Here the CDR3 DNA reads TGTGCCAGTAGTATAGAGACGGGTTTTAGTGGCTACACCTTC.

This chain connects TRBV30 to TRBJ1-4, with 8 bases identical to TRBD1. Germline assignment: CDR1 GTSNPN and CDR2 SVGIG (reference sequence). This CDR3 has 16 residues. With 2 bases clipped from V and 1 base from J, the junction kept 6 bases outside the gene matches. CDR3 nucleotide sequence: TGTGCCTGGAGTTCCCCAGGGGGCATAACTAATGAAAAACTGTTTTTT. This gives the protein CAWSSPGGITNEKLFF.

The chain carries TRBV7-6 and TRBJ2-7; 8 bases agree with TRBD2. After removal of 3 bases from V and 3 bases from J, the junction contained 7 bases not matched to a gene. This CDR3 has 15 residues. The germline CDR1 and CDR2 sequences are SGHVS and FNYEAQ. CDR3 in amino acids: CASSLLPGLVYEQYF. CDR3 DNA sequence: TGTGCCAGCAGCTTGCTTCCGGGACTAGTCTACGAGCAGTACTTC.

V usage is TRBV4-3 and J usage is TRBJ1-2; no clear D gene. The CDR3 totals 14 residues. From germline, CDR1 is LGHNA and CDR2 YSLEER. The V and J ends lost 0 bases and 0 bases respectively, with 5 bases between them. CDR3 nucleotides: TGCGCCAGCAGCCAAGATCGAGCTAACTATGGCTACACCTTC. Protein sequence: CASSQDRANYGYTF.

This clone was detected a few times. The chain recombines TRBV7-3 with TRBJ1-5, with TRBD1 as a possible D gene (5 bases). Germline values: CDR1 SGHTA, CDR2 FQGTGA. Trimming cost V 0 bases and J 5 bases, with 5 bases left between them. The CDR3 extends over 13 amino acids. This chain's CDR3 is CASSLTGDQPQHF. DNA for the CDR3: TGTGCCAGCAGCTTAACAGGGGATCAGCCCCAGCATTTT.

J is TRBJ2-6 and V is TRBV6-5; D not certain. V was pared by 6 bases and J by 0 bases, with 9 bases between. The CDR3 totals 15 residues. Germline V gene data show CDR1 as MNHEY and CDR2 as SVGAGI. CDR3 region: CASSRVASGANVLTF. The CDR3 nucleotides read TGTGCCAGCAGCAGAGTCGCCTCTGGGGCCAACGTCCTGACTTTC.

The rearrangement links TRBV7-3 to TRBJ2-1, with 9 bases that match TRBD1. V lost 1 base and J lost 6; bases outside the gene matches: 7. Germline CDR1 reads SGHTA; CDR2 reads FQGTGA. The CDR3 covers 16 residues. The CDR3 region has the DNA TGTGCCAGCAGCTTAAAGACAGGGGGTAGTCGCAATGAGCAGTTCTTC. It translates to CASSLKTGGSRNEQFF.

This chain links TRBV27 with TRBJ2-6, with D maybe TRBD1 (6 bases). Trimming took 2 bases from V and 0 from J, leaving 14 bases between them. The germline gives CDR1 MNHEY, CDR2 SMNVEV (reference sequence). CDR3 size: 18 residues. The chain's CDR3 is CASSLRGRGRSGANVLTF. Written as DNA, the CDR3 is TGTGCCAGCAGTTTACGGGGCAGGGGACGCTCTGGGGCCAACGTCCTGACTTTC.

The V gene is TRBV24-1, the J gene TRBJ2-1; 9 positions agree with TRBD2. This CDR3 comprises 13 residues. CDR1 and CDR2 (germline): KGHDR, SFDVKD. V was clipped by 9 bases and J by 7 bases; unmatched bases: 6. The CDR3 nucleotides are TGTGCCACCGGCGGGGGGGCGGATAATGAGCAGTTCTTC. This gives the protein CATGGGADNEQFF.